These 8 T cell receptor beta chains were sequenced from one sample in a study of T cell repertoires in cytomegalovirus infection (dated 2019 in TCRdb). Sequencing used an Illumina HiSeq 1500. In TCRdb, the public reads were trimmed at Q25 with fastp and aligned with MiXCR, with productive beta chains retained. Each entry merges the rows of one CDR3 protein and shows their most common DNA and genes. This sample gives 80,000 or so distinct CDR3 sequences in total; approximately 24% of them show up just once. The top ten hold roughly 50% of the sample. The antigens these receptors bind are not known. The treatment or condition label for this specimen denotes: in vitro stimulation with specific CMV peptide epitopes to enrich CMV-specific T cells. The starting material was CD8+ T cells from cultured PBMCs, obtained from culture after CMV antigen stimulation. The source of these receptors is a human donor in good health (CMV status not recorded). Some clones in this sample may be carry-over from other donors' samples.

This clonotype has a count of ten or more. The CDR3 spells CASSKRGRIAKNIQYF. Written as DNA, the CDR3 is TGTGCCAGCAGCAAACGTGGGAGAATAGCCAAAAACATTCAGTACTTC. The chain has TRBV7-2 and TRBJ2-4; tentatively, D is TRBD2 (5 bases). V was clipped by 5 bases and J by 0 bases, with 14 bases between them. This CDR3 comprises 16 residues. The germline V gene encodes CDR1 SGHTA and CDR2 FQGNSA.

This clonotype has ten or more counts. CDR3 DNA: TGTGCCAGCAGCTTGGGGGGGACAGATACGCAGTATTTT. Its protein is CASSLGGTDTQYF. V gene TRBV7-2 combines with J gene TRBJ2-3; 7 nucleotides agree with TRBD2. V was clipped by 3 bases and J by 3 bases; unmatched bases: 0. This CDR3 is 13 amino acids long. In germline, CDR1 is SGHTA, CDR2 FQGNSA.

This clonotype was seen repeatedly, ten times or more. CDR3 nucleotides: TGTGCCAGCAGTTTATCTAGCGCGAACACCGGGGAGCTGTTTTTT. Protein: CASSLSSANTGELFF. The chain joins TRBV12-3 or TRBV12-4 to TRBJ2-2; TRBD2 is a possible D gene (6 bases). This CDR3 is built from 15 residues. Trimming removed 2 bases from V and 0 bases from J, with 7 bases in between.

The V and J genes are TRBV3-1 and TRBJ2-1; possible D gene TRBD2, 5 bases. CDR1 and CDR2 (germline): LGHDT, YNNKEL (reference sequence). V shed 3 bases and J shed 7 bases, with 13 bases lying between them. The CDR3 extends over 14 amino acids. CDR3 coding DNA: TGTGCCAGCAGCCATCCGGCGGGTTCTAATGAGCAGTTCTTC. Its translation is CASSHPAGSNEQFF.

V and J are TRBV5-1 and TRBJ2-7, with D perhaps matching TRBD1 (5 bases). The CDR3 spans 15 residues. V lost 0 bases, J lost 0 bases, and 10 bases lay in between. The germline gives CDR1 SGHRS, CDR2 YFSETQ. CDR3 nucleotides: TGCGCCAGCAGCTTGGGTACAGACAGCTCCTACGAGCAGTACTTC. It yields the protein CASSLGTDSSYEQYF.

The CDR3 sequence: CASSSLGGSSIYNEQFF. The CDR3 DNA is TGTGCCAGCAGCTCCCTGGGGGGGAGTTCTATTTACAATGAGCAGTTCTTC. The gene calls are TRBV27 and TRBJ2-1, with TRBD2 matching over 7 bases. CDR1 and CDR2 (germline): MNHEY, SMNVEV (reference sequence). V lost 6 bases and J lost 4; bases outside the gene matches: 15. CDR3 length equals 17 residues.

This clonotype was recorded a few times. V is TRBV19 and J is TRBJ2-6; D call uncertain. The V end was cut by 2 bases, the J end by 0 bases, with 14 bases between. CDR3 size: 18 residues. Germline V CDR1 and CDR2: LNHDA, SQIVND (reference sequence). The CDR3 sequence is CASSIKGSSSSGANVLTF. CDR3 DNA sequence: TGTGCCAGTAGTATAAAGGGAAGCTCCTCCTCTGGGGCCAACGTCCTGACTTTC.

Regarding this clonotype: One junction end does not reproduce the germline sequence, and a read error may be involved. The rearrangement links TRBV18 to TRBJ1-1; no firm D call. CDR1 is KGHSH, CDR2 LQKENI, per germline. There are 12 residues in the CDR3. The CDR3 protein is CASSPAQTEAFF. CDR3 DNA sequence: TGTGCCAGCTCACCAGCACAGACTGAGGCTTTCTTT.